These 17 T cell receptor beta chains were sequenced from one sample in a study of blood T cell repertoires in COVID-19. Data came from immunoSEQ multiplex PCR; TCRdb stores just in-frame clones and leaves some out. The repertoire holds 200,000 to 300,000 clones, with approximately 89% as singletons. Sequencing input: peripheral blood. The receptors come from a young woman with COVID-19, enrolled during active disease.

The chain has TRBV4-1 and TRBJ1-2; D remains ambiguous. The CDR3 runs to 17 residues. The germline CDR1 and CDR2 sequences are MGHRA and YSYEKL. Between the trimmed V and J ends, which lost 0 bases and 2 bases, there was a span of 16 bases. In nucleotides, the CDR3 is TGCGCCAGCAGCCAAGATAACGGTCGGGGTCCAAACTATGGCTACACCTTC. It codes for CASSQDNGRGPNYGYTF.

V gene TRBV2 combines with J gene TRBJ2-1, with 11 bases matching TRBD2. The ends lost 5 bases at V and 5 bases at J; junction bases unmatched: 14. CDR3 length: 18 amino acids. Germline V gene data show CDR1 as SNHLY and CDR2 as FYNNEI. CDR3 in DNA: TGTGCCAGCAGTCGGAGTGGGAAATCGGGACTAGCGGACAATGAGCAGTTCTTC. It specifies CASSRSGKSGLADNEQFF.

This clone was detected a few times. The genes are TRBV28 and TRBJ1-3; D ambiguous. CDR1 MDHEN and CDR2 SYDVKM come from the germline V gene. The V gene lost 2 bases and the J gene lost 0 bases, with 11 bases spanning the gap. There are 16 residues in the CDR3. The CDR3, as DNA: TGTGCCAGCAGTTTAGGTACTTTCTACTCTGGAAACACCATATATTTT. The encoded protein is CASSLGTFYSGNTIYF.

The chain joins TRBV30 to TRBJ2-1; D unclear. The CDR3 runs 12 residues. CDR1 and CDR2 from the germline V gene are GTSNPN and SVGIG (reference sequence). With 0 bases removed from V and 7 bases from J, the gap between germline ends came to 7 bases. The CDR3 is CAWSVSGNEQFF. The CDR3 nucleotides are TGTGCCTGGAGTGTTAGTGGTAATGAGCAGTTCTTC.

V is TRBV5-5 and J is TRBJ2-4; D perhaps matches TRBD2 (6 bases). V was trimmed by 0 bases and J by 7 bases, leaving 17 bases between them. Germline V gives CDR1 SGHKS, CDR2 YYEKEE (reference sequence). The length of the CDR3 is 16 residues. The CDR3 coding sequence is TGTGCCAGCAGCTTGGTTCTAGCGCAGGTGGGGAACATTCAGTACTTC. Protein sequence: CASSLVLAQVGNIQYF.

The CDR3 here is CASSQTTGGRTDTQYF. In DNA, the CDR3 is TGTGCCAGCAGTCAGACGACAGGGGGGAGGACAGATACGCAGTATTTT. The rearrangement uses TRBV7-2 and TRBJ2-3; TRBD1 aligns across 9 bases. The CDR3 has 16 residues. The V and J ends lost 6 bases and 3 bases, in that order; junction bases with no gene match: 10. Germline-derived CDR1 and CDR2 are SGHTA and FQGNSA.

The rearrangement links TRBV13 to TRBJ2-6; 10 nucleotides align to TRBD1. The CDR3 extends over 19 amino acids. CDR1 and CDR2 (germline): PRHDT, FYEKMQ (reference sequence). Unmatched junction bases numbered 12, after V lost 5 bases and J lost 2 bases. The CDR3 region is CASSQMVDRGTAGANVLTF. The CDR3 DNA follows: TGTGCCAGCAGCCAGATGGTGGACAGGGGGACGGCTGGGGCCAACGTCCTGACTTTC.

The rearrangement links TRBV18 to TRBJ1-2; 7 positions match TRBD1. CDR1 and CDR2 (germline): KGHSH, LQKENI. V was pared by 4 bases and J by 2 bases, with 7 bases of the junction left unmatched. This CDR3 contains 15 residues. The CDR3 spells CASSHDQGGNYGYTF. In nucleotides, the CDR3 is TGTGCCAGCTCACACGATCAGGGGGGAAACTATGGCTACACCTTC.

The V gene is TRBV18, the J gene TRBJ2-7; TRBD1 agrees at 9 bases. J was trimmed by 6 bases and V by 6 bases; bases with no gene match: 6. The germline CDR1 and CDR2 sequences are KGHSH and LQKENI. The CDR3 covers 13 residues. The CDR3 nucleotides read TGTGCCAGCTCGCCCACAGGGGGCGGCGAGCAGTACGTC. This sequence encodes CASSPTGGGEQYV.

The rearrangement joins TRBV21-1 to TRBJ1-1. TRBV21-1 is a known pseudogene. The CDR3 is made up of 12 amino acids. The CDR3, as DNA: TGTGCCCGGGGGGACTATAACACTGAAGCTTTCTTT. It is translated as CARGDYNTEAFF.

This chain uses TRBV11-2 with TRBJ1-2; D may be TRBD1 (5 bases). The CDR3 has 15 residues. Trimming took off 2 bases at V and 6 bases at J, with 16 bases between the two ends. The germline gives CDR1 SGHAT, CDR2 FQNNGV. CDR3 sequence (DNA): TGTGCCAGCAGCTTAAACCCCGGGGGACGGAATGGCTACACCTTC. This codes for CASSLNPGGRNGYTF.

The rearrangement uses TRBV6-6 and TRBJ1-1; 9 bases are a match to TRBD1. The CDR3 totals 16 residues. CDR1 is MNHNY and CDR2 is SVGAGI in the germline V gene (reference sequence). Trimming took 3 bases from V and 5 from J; bases not matched to a gene: 10. Here the CDR3 DNA reads TGTGCCAGCAGTTATAGTAGGGGACAGGGATCTACTGAAGCTTTCTTT. It codes for CASSYSRGQGSTEAFF.

The chain joins TRBV10-3 to TRBJ1-6, with D perhaps matching TRBD1 (5 bases). The V gene's germline CDR1 is ENHRY and CDR2 SYGVKD. The CDR3 sequence is 15 residues long. V lost 8 bases and J 10 bases, leaving 21 bases between the germline ends. The CDR3 loop is CAIGRRDVGESPLHF. The CDR3 DNA follows: TGTGCCATCGGGCGGCGGGACGTGGGGGAGTCACCCCTCCACTTT.

The chain employs TRBV7-9 and TRBJ2-1; D perhaps matches TRBD2 (6 bases). This CDR3 region has 16 residues. CDR1 is SEHNR, CDR2 FQNEAQ, per germline (reference sequence). The V gene lost 5 bases and the J gene lost 7 bases, with 21 bases spanning the gap. CDR3 bases: TGTGCCAGCAGCCCTACTAGCCGGGACCCAAAGAATGAGCAGTTCTTC. Translated, it gives CASSPTSRDPKNEQFF.

The chain couples TRBV27 to TRBJ2-7; D call uncertain. V was pared by 6 bases and J by 2 bases, with 11 bases between. This CDR3 is 13 amino acids long. Germline loops: CDR1 MNHEY, CDR2 SMNVEV (reference sequence). CDR3 residues: CASSRGGPYEQYF. The CDR3 DNA sequence: TGTGCCAGCAGCCGTGGCGGCCCCTACGAGCAGTACTTC.

The chain recombines TRBV7-2 with TRBJ1-2; D gene ambiguous. Trimming removed 6 bases at V and 8 bases at J, with 16 bases between. The germline gives CDR1 SGHTA, CDR2 FQGNSA. CDR3 size: 13 residues. CDR3 residues: CASSKAEPKGYTF. CDR3 nucleotides: TGTGCCAGCAGTAAAGCCGAGCCCAAAGGCTACACCTTC.

V usage is TRBV18 and J usage is TRBJ2-1; 9 bases are a match to TRBD2. The CDR3 has 16 amino acids. Germline values: CDR1 KGHSH, CDR2 LQKENI. V trimming: 0 bases; J trimming: 8 bases; junction bases outside the gene matches: 8. CDR3: CASSPPGRGGAYEQFF. CDR3 nucleotides: TGTGCCAGCTCACCACCCGGGCGCGGGGGGGCCTATGAGCAGTTCTTC.